The 21 T cell receptor beta chains listed next were all sequenced from one sample in a study of T-cell reconstitution after alpha-beta-depleted transplantation in children. Construction of the TCRbeta library involved unique molecular identifiers. TCRdb independently ran MiXCR on the PCR reads; one entry per CDR3 protein. The sample consists of 600,000 to 700,000 distinct CDR3 sequences, about 15% of them appearing once. The sequences come from PBMCs from the stem cell graft donor, collected from the stem cell graft. These receptors originate from a human donor who donated a stem cell graft to a child with acute myeloid leukemia.

This clonotype was observed at least ten times. The chain combines TRBV7-8 with TRBJ2-5; either TRBD1 or TRBD2 may fit D (6 bases each). Germline V lookup: CDR1 SGHVS, CDR2 FQNEAQ. The germline V and J ends were trimmed by 6 bases and 5 bases, with 16 bases remaining between them. This CDR3 contains 14 residues. Here the CDR3 DNA reads TGTGCCAGCAGATCCCGGGGGCCCCTGGAGACCCAGTACTTC. Translation gives CASRSRGPLETQYF.

As regards this clonotype: A read error may explain this, as a much larger clone is one base away. The conserved phenylalanine or tryptophan normally closing the CDR3 is absent here, so this likely arose from a read error. The J gene is TRBJ2-7, the V gene TRBV5-1, with TRBD1 matching over 7 bases. Germline-derived CDR1 and CDR2 are SGHRS and YFSETQ. CDR3 length: 15 amino acids. Losses at the gene ends were 3 bases for V and 0 bases for J; bases not matched to a gene: 6. CDR3: CASSSGTASSYEQYS. DNA for the CDR3: TGCGCCAGCAGCTCCGGGACAGCTAGCTCCTACGAGCAGTACTCC.

The V call is TRBV7-2, the J call TRBJ1-1; TRBD1 matches at 10 bases. The germline V gene encodes CDR1 SGHTA and CDR2 FQGNSA. This CDR3 spans 15 amino acids. J lost 4 bases, V lost 5 bases, and 7 bases had no gene match. Here the CDR3 DNA reads TGTGCCAGCAGCGGTCTACGGACAGGGGGCACTGAAGCTTTCTTT. This encodes CASSGLRTGGTEAFF.

The chain employs TRBV7-9 and TRBJ1-2, with D possibly being TRBD1 (5 bases). The V end was cut by 5 bases, the J end by 3 bases, with 16 bases between. The CDR3 runs 15 residues. CDR1 and CDR2 from the germline V gene are SEHNR and FQNEAQ (reference sequence). CDR3 in amino acids: CASSLNWGRDYGYTF. DNA of the CDR3: TGTGCCAGCAGCCTGAACTGGGGGAGGGACTATGGCTACACCTTC.

The V gene is TRBV5-5, the J gene TRBJ1-1; D uncertain. The CDR3 spans 13 residues. Germline CDR1 reads SGHKS; CDR2 reads YYEKEE (reference sequence). Trimming cost V 4 bases and J 0 bases, with 7 bases left between them. CDR3 in DNA: TGTGCCAGCAGCAATAGCATGAACACTGAAGCTTTCTTT. This translates into CASSNSMNTEAFF.

This clonotype occurred many times. The chain recombines TRBV20-1 with TRBJ2-5; possible D gene TRBD2, 7 bases. Germline CDR1 reads DFQATT; CDR2 reads SNEGSKA (reference sequence). The V end lost 6 bases, the J end lost 10 bases, and 18 bases lay between the germline ends. The CDR3 extends over 12 amino acids. The CDR3 sequence: CSAPRGGVVQYF. In nucleotides, the CDR3 is TGCAGTGCCCCAAGGGGGGGGGTTGTCCAGTACTTC.

In this sample, this clonotype turned up many times. The rearrangement joins TRBV11-2 to TRBJ2-7, with D uncertain. The V gene's germline CDR1 is SGHAT and CDR2 FQNNGV. The length of the CDR3 is 14 residues. With 1 base removed from V and 3 bases from J, the gap between germline ends came to 10 bases. CDR3 coding DNA: TGTGCCAGCAGCTTAGGCTTAGGGAACTACGAGCAGTACGTC. Protein: CASSLGLGNYEQYV.

Only a few counts were recorded for this clonotype. V gene TRBV7-9 combines with J gene TRBJ2-7, with unresolved D. From germline, CDR1 is SEHNR and CDR2 FQNEAQ (reference sequence). Trimming took 4 bases from V and 5 from J, leaving 18 bases between them. This CDR3 is 15 amino acids long. CDR3 nucleotide sequence: TGTGCCAGCAGCTCCACGACATTCCCGGGCAACGAGCAGTACTTC. Translation gives CASSSTTFPGNEQYF. Full variable domain (outside the CDR3, taken from reference TRBV7-9 and TRBJ2-7): DTGVSQNPRHKITKRGQNVTFRCDPISEHNRLYWYRQTLGQGPEFLTYFQNEAQLEKSRLLSDRFSAERPKGSFSTLEIQRTEQGDSAMYLCASSSTTFPGNEQYFGPGTRLTVT.

This clonotype appeared a few times. The chain links TRBV6-1 to TRBJ2-3; TRBD2 agrees at 11 bases. Losses at the gene ends were 5 bases for V and 4 bases for J; bases not matched to a gene: 11. The germline CDR1 and CDR2 sequences are MNHNS and SASEGT. The CDR3 runs to 17 residues. The CDR3 here is CASSLRTSGSVADTQYF. Written as DNA, the CDR3 is TGTGCCAGCAGTCTCCGGACTAGCGGGTCGGTGGCAGATACGCAGTATTTT.

The chain uses TRBV2 and TRBJ2-1; D remains ambiguous. Deletions cut 6 bases from V and 5 bases from J, with 14 bases between. Germline CDR1 SNHLY, CDR2 FYNNEI. The CDR3 is 14 amino acids. For the CDR3, the DNA is TGTGCCAGCAGCCAAAGGAATGGGGACAATGAGCAGTTCTTC. Its protein is CASSQRNGDNEQFF.

This clonotype was counted ten times or more. The chain couples TRBV10-3 to TRBJ2-1; TRBD2 aligns across 13 bases. V lost 3 bases and J lost 6; bases outside the gene matches: 2. The CDR3 extends over 15 amino acids. Germline CDR1 and CDR2: ENHRY and SYGVKD. CDR3 residues: CAISDGLAGVNEQFF. The CDR3 DNA reads TGTGCCATCAGTGACGGACTAGCGGGGGTCAATGAGCAGTTCTTC.

This clonotype was seen a handful of times. The chain recombines TRBV5-1 with TRBJ1-2; perhaps TRBD1 as D (5 bases). The germline V gene has CDR1 SGHRS and CDR2 YFSETQ. The length of the CDR3 is 15 residues. Trimming removed 0 bases from V and 3 bases from J, with 12 bases in between. As DNA, the CDR3 is TGCGCCAGCAGCTTGGACGGGGCCCGGTACTATGGCTACACCTTC. Its protein is CASSLDGARYYGYTF.

This clonotype was recorded once. The V call is TRBV7-9, the J call TRBJ1-1; D ambiguous. Germline V CDR1 and CDR2: SEHNR, FQNEAQ (reference sequence). V lost 5 bases and J 1 base, leaving 11 bases between the germline ends. The CDR3 totals 14 residues. CDR3 region: CASSPTDSNTEAFF. The DNA for the CDR3 is TGTGCCAGCAGCCCAACAGACTCGAACACTGAAGCTTTCTTT.

There are many counts of this clonotype. This chain joins TRBV20-1 and TRBJ2-1; TRBD1 matches 9 bases. Germline CDR1 reads DFQATT; CDR2 reads SNEGSKA (reference sequence). The CDR3 is 14 residues long. V lost 5 bases and J lost 4; bases outside the gene matches: 6. Here the CDR3 DNA reads TGCAGTGCTTACAGGGGGCAGGGGTACAATGAGCAGTTCTTC. It specifies CSAYRGQGYNEQFF.

This clonotype has just a few counts. The chain employs TRBV7-2 and TRBJ1-6; D gene uncertain. CDR3 size: 11 residues. V lost 2 bases and J lost 11, with 4 bases in between. CDR1 and CDR2 from the germline V gene are SGHTA and FQGNSA. This CDR3 reads CASSLITPLHF. The DNA of the CDR3 is TGTGCCAGCAGCTTAATAACACCCCTCCACTTT.

A few counts support this clonotype. The chain has TRBV12-3 or TRBV12-4 and TRBJ1-5, with 10 nucleotides matching TRBD1. The V segment lost 3 bases and the J segment 0 bases; nucleotides outside the gene matches: 5. This CDR3 has 17 residues. The CDR3 loop reads CASSFGTGVDSNQPQHF. The CDR3 nucleotides read TGTGCCAGCAGTTTTGGGACAGGGGTCGATAGCAATCAGCCCCAGCATTTT.

This clonotype was counted ten times or more. The chain recombines TRBV20-1 with TRBJ1-1, with D tentatively TRBD1 (5 bases). CDR1 DFQATT and CDR2 SNEGSKA come from the germline V gene (reference sequence). Between the trimmed V and J ends, which lost 0 bases and 11 bases, there was a span of 16 bases. CDR3 length: 13 residues. CDR3 in amino acids: CSARDQAGLWAFF. Written as DNA, the CDR3 is TGCAGTGCTAGAGACCAGGCGGGGCTTTGGGCTTTCTTT.

The chain is built from TRBV6-2 or TRBV6-3 and TRBJ1-5; D is unclear. Germline V gene data show CDR1 as MNHEY and CDR2 as SVGEGT. The germline V and J ends were trimmed by 10 bases and 3 bases, with 16 bases remaining between them. The CDR3 loop spans 14 amino acids. CDR3 sequence: CATQSPAYNQPQHF. The DNA for the CDR3 is TGTGCCACCCAATCACCGGCGTACAATCAGCCCCAGCATTTT.

Concerning this clonotype: This may be a read error, as it is one base from a much larger clone. The CDR3 reads CASNSGKETQYF. CDR3 nucleotides: TGTGCCAGCAACAGTGGTAAAGAGACCCAGTACTTC. This rearrangement joins TRBV12-3 or TRBV12-4 to TRBJ2-5; D gene ambiguous. V gave up 7 bases and J gave up 3 bases, with 9 bases separating them. This CDR3 contains 12 residues.

This clonotype was found many times. The V and J genes are TRBV20-1 and TRBJ1-2; D gene unclear. The CDR3 sequence is 12 residues long. Germline lookup yields CDR1 DFQATT and CDR2 SNEGSKA (reference sequence). V lost 4 bases and J lost 6, with 12 bases in between. CDR3 coding DNA: TGCAGTGCTAAACAAGAACTGCATGGCTACACCTTC. Amino acids: CSAKQELHGYTF.

In its sample, this clonotype was seen a few times. The chain joins TRBV12-3 or TRBV12-4 to TRBJ1-2, with 7 bases fitting TRBD1. The CDR3 runs 14 residues. V trimming: 5 bases; J trimming: 4 bases; junction bases outside the gene matches: 7. CDR3 sequence (DNA): TGTGCCAGCAGTCGGGACAGAAATCCCTATGGCTACACCTTC. It encodes CASSRDRNPYGYTF.